This entry lists 27 T cell receptor beta chains sequenced from one sample in a study of shared clonotypes between healthy human individuals. The repertoire was sequenced with immunoSEQ multiplex PCR; TCRdb's copy has only in-frame clones and lacks some. The sample includes approximately 2,000,000 clones, roughly 92% seen only once; the top ten take around 0.4%. The sequenced sample consisted of naive CD4+ T cells from PBMCs. Stated subset: CD45RA+ positively selected. The receptors shown here come from a man younger than 35 in good health. Some clones in this sample may be carry-over from other donors' samples.

V gene TRBV5-4 combines with J gene TRBJ2-1, with 7 bases fitting TRBD2. V lost 4 bases to trimming and J lost 0 bases; unmatched junction nucleotides: 7. Germline V gene lookup returns CDR1 SGHNT and CDR2 YYREEE (reference sequence). The CDR3 covers 16 residues. The CDR3 DNA reads as TGTGCCAGCAGCCCCCACGGGAGGAGCTCCTACAATGAGCAGTTCTTC. Translation gives CASSPHGRSSYNEQFF.

This rearrangement joins TRBV23-1 to TRBJ1-4; D unresolved. TRBV23-1 is designated an ORF whose function remains uncertain. V was cut by 3 bases and J by 4 bases, with 18 bases left in between. There are 17 residues in the CDR3. CDR3 DNA sequence: TGCGCCAGCAGTCAGGTCCACGAAGGGCCCCTTAATGAAAAACTGTTTTTT. This gives the protein CASSQVHEGPLNEKLFF.

The chain combines TRBV6-1 with TRBJ2-3, with 12 bases matching TRBD2. Per the germline V gene, CDR1 is MNHNS and CDR2 is SASEGT. J lost 1 base, V lost 6 bases, and 8 bases had no gene match. The CDR3 is 17 amino acids. The CDR3 bases are TGTGCCAGCAGGGAAACCCGACTAGCGGGAGGCACAGATACGCAGTATTTT. Translating gives CASRETRLAGGTDTQYF.

The chain employs TRBV5-1 and TRBJ2-1, with D unclear. The V end lost 0 bases, the J end lost 0 bases, and 10 bases lay between the germline ends. The CDR3 totals 16 residues. Germline V CDR1 and CDR2: SGHRS, YFSETQ. CDR3 protein: CASSLVSASSYNEQFF. CDR3 DNA sequence: TGCGCCAGCAGCTTGGTAAGCGCAAGCTCCTACAATGAGCAGTTCTTC. Drawing the rest from reference TRBV5-1 and TRBJ2-1, the complete variable domain is KAGVTQTPRYLIKTRGQQVTLSCSPISGHRSVSWYQQTPGQGLQFLFEYFSETQRNKGNFPGRFSGRQFSNSRSEMNVSTLELGDSALYLCASSLVSASSYNEQFFGPGTRLTVL.

The rearrangement uses TRBV11-2 and TRBJ2-1, with 12 bases lining up with TRBD2. The germline V gene encodes CDR1 SGHAT and CDR2 FQNNGV. V gave up 8 bases and J gave up 10 bases; unmatched junction bases: 12. The CDR3 has 15 residues. The CDR3 loop reads CASVPRLAGDGEQFF. CDR3 DNA sequence: TGTGCCAGCGTCCCCAGACTAGCGGGAGACGGGGAGCAGTTCTTC.

The genes are TRBV9 and TRBJ2-5; perhaps TRBD2 as D (5 bases). V lost 3 bases and J 0 bases, leaving 6 bases between the germline ends. Germline V lookup: CDR1 SGDLS, CDR2 YYNGEE. This CDR3 spans 13 amino acids. CDR3 sequence (DNA): TGTGCCAGCAGCGCCGGGGACCAAGAGACCCAGTACTTC. Encoded protein: CASSAGDQETQYF.

V is TRBV7-8 and J is TRBJ1-2; D remains unclear. CDR3 length equals 13 residues. Germline assignment: CDR1 SGHVS and CDR2 FQNEAQ. With 4 bases removed from V and 3 bases from J, the gap between germline ends came to 9 bases. CDR3 region: CASSYREYYGYTF. In DNA, the CDR3 is TGTGCCAGCAGCTACCGGGAATACTATGGCTACACCTTC. Using reference TRBV7-8 and TRBJ1-2 for the parts outside the CDR3, the full variable domain is GAGVSQSPRYKVAKRGQDVALRCDPISGHVSLFWYQQALGQGPEFLTYFQNEAQLDKSGLPSDRFFAERPEGSVSTLKIQRTQQEDSAVYLCASSYREYYGYTFGSGTRLTVV.

This chain links TRBV19 with TRBJ2-7; 9 nucleotides align to TRBD2. The CDR3 sequence is 14 residues long. J was trimmed by 3 bases and V by 3 bases; bases with no gene match: 3. The germline V gene encodes CDR1 LNHDA and CDR2 SQIVND (reference sequence). The CDR3: CASSISGSHYEQYF. The CDR3 DNA is TGTGCCAGTAGTATTAGCGGGAGTCACTACGAGCAGTACTTC.

The chain links TRBV2 to TRBJ2-7; D gene ambiguous. The germline V gene has CDR1 SNHLY and CDR2 FYNNEI. V dropped 0 bases and J dropped 4 bases, with 10 bases sitting between them. There are 14 residues in the CDR3. The CDR3 loop is CASSEARLRYEQYF. The CDR3 DNA sequence: TGTGCCAGCAGTGAAGCACGCCTGCGGTACGAGCAGTACTTC.

This clone was observed a single time. V usage is TRBV7-9 and J usage is TRBJ2-1; D is undetermined. CDR1 is SEHNR and CDR2 is FQNEAQ in the germline V gene (reference sequence). CDR3 length: 16 amino acids. The ends were cut back, 1 base at V and 3 bases at J, with 13 bases in the middle. CDR3 residues: CASSLGWGRGYNEQFF. The CDR3 DNA is TGTGCCAGCAGCTTAGGGTGGGGTAGAGGCTACAATGAGCAGTTCTTC.

The chain recombines TRBV2 with TRBJ2-2, with a possible D match to TRBD2 (6 bases). This CDR3 is 13 amino acids long. Trimming took 8 bases from V and 6 from J, leaving 13 bases between them. From germline, CDR1 is SNHLY and CDR2 FYNNEI. CDR3 in amino acids: CASGGTVSGELFF. As DNA, the CDR3 is TGTGCCAGCGGGGGGACCGTCTCCGGGGAGCTGTTTTTT.

The chain combines TRBV6-5 with TRBJ1-2; D not certain. The germline CDR1 and CDR2 sequences are MNHEY and SVGAGI. The CDR3 totals 15 residues. The V end was cut by 2 bases, the J end by 3 bases, with 13 bases between. The CDR3 DNA reads as TGTGCCAGCAGTTACAGACGATTAAGTGACTATGGCTACACCTTC. Its protein product is CASSYRRLSDYGYTF.

This chain connects TRBV4-3 to TRBJ2-3, with unresolved D. CDR3 size: 13 residues. Germline CDR1 LGHNA, CDR2 YSLEER. V lost 0 bases and J 4 bases, leaving 5 bases between the germline ends. The CDR3 loop reads CASSQDYADTQYF. The CDR3 nucleotides are TGCGCCAGCAGCCAAGATTACGCAGATACGCAGTATTTT.

V is TRBV6-5 and J is TRBJ1-1, with TRBD1 identical over 10 bases. The trim removed 0 bases at V and 11 bases at J, leaving 6 bases unmatched. The CDR3 sequence is 14 residues long. Germline V lookup: CDR1 MNHEY, CDR2 SVGAGI. The CDR3 DNA sequence: TGTGCCAGCAGTTACTCCTGGACAGGGGGTCGTGCTTTCTTT. This codes for CASSYSWTGGRAFF.

The chain couples TRBV18 to TRBJ1-1; possible D gene TRBD1, 6 bases. The germline V gene encodes CDR1 KGHSH and CDR2 LQKENI. Trimming took 1 base from V and 3 from J, leaving 21 bases between them. The length of the CDR3 is 18 residues. The CDR3 DNA is TGTGCCAGCTCACCACGCACAGGGATCGTGAATATGGACACTGAAGCTTTCTTT. It codes for CASSPRTGIVNMDTEAFF.

The gene calls are TRBV7-9 and TRBJ2-5; D might be TRBD1 (6 bases). This CDR3 is 13 amino acids long. Trimming shortened V by 5 bases and J by 7 bases, and 14 bases separated the two germline ends. CDR1 is SEHNR and CDR2 is FQNEAQ in the germline V gene (reference sequence). CDR3: CASSGKETGTQYF. The CDR3 region has the DNA TGTGCCAGCAGCGGAAAAGAGACAGGGACCCAGTACTTC.

In this sample, this clone turned up once. The V call is TRBV9, the J call TRBJ2-1; 10 bases line up with TRBD2. Germline CDR1 reads SGDLS; CDR2 reads YYNGEE. This CDR3 has 15 residues. Trimming at V came to 0 bases and at J to 7 bases, leaving 4 bases not matched to a gene. The CDR3 coding sequence is TGTGCCAGCAGCGTAGAGCGGGAGGGCCAGAATGAGCAGTTCTTC. Its translation: CASSVEREGQNEQFF.

The gene calls are TRBV7-2 and TRBJ2-5; 10 positions agree with TRBD2. V lost 0 bases to trimming and J lost 7 bases; unmatched junction nucleotides: 5. Germline CDR1 is SGHTA and CDR2 is FQGNSA. The CDR3 has 15 amino acids. The CDR3 spells CASSLAASGGGTQYF. The CDR3 bases are TGTGCCAGCAGCTTAGCGGCTAGCGGGGGTGGGACCCAGTACTTC.

The V call is TRBV5-5, the J call TRBJ2-2, with 9 bases aligning to TRBD1. The V gene end was trimmed by 2 bases and the J gene end by 8 bases; junction bases not matched to a gene: 7. This CDR3 is 15 amino acids long. The germline CDR1 and CDR2 sequences are SGHKS and YYEKEE (reference sequence). The chain's CDR3 is CASSLGTGWMGELFF. CDR3 in DNA: TGTGCCAGCAGCTTAGGGACAGGGTGGATGGGGGAGCTGTTTTTT.

This clone was found a few times. The gene calls are TRBV4-1 and TRBJ1-1; no clear D. Trimming shortened V by 2 bases and J by 0 bases, and 16 bases separated the two germline ends. This CDR3 contains 17 residues. CDR1 MGHRA and CDR2 YSYEKL come from the germline V gene. The CDR3 DNA reads TGCGCCAGCAGCCAATACGATTACAGCCCCATGAACACTGAAGCTTTCTTT. It codes for CASSQYDYSPMNTEAFF.

J is TRBJ2-3 and V is TRBV29-1; 9 bases are a match to TRBD2. From germline, CDR1 is SQVTM and CDR2 ANQGSEA. This CDR3 region has 13 residues. V was clipped by 4 bases and J by 5 bases; unmatched bases: 4. CDR3 loop: CSVVTSGGDTQYF. The DNA of the CDR3 is TGCAGCGTTGTGACTAGCGGCGGAGATACGCAGTATTTT.

The chain couples TRBV29-1 to TRBJ2-7, with TRBD1 matching over 7 bases. This CDR3 is 14 amino acids long. The germline V gene encodes CDR1 SQVTM and CDR2 ANQGSEA. J was trimmed by 2 bases and V by 0 bases; bases with no gene match: 4. CDR3 nucleotides: TGCAGCGTTGAAGACAGGGGGTCGGCCTACGAGCAGTACTTC. It yields the protein CSVEDRGSAYEQYF.

This rearrangement joins TRBV20-1 to TRBJ1-1, with D perhaps matching TRBD1 (5 bases). The CDR3 is 11 amino acids. The germline V and J ends were trimmed by 3 bases and 6 bases, with 8 bases remaining between them. CDR1 DFQATT and CDR2 SNEGSKA come from the germline V gene (reference sequence). CDR3 DNA sequence: TGCAGTGCTAGGGGGGACCCTGAAGCTTTCTTT. This gives the protein CSARGDPEAFF.

The chain recombines TRBV5-1 with TRBJ2-1; the match to TRBD2 covers 10 bases. V dropped 5 bases and J dropped 1; count of bases not matched to a gene: 27. The CDR3 is made up of 23 amino acids. In germline, CDR1 is SGHRS, CDR2 YFSETQ. CDR3 protein: CASSSPQGRSGTSVPVSYNEQFF. The CDR3 DNA reads TGCGCCAGCAGTTCTCCCCAGGGCCGTTCCGGGACTAGCGTCCCTGTATCCTACAATGAGCAGTTCTTC.

The table lists this clone with a count of one. The chain recombines TRBV27 with TRBJ2-3; TRBD2 matches at 14 bases. The ends lost 5 bases at V and 2 bases at J; junction bases unmatched: 6. This CDR3 has 17 amino acids. CDR1 MNHEY and CDR2 SMNVEV come from the germline V gene (reference sequence). CDR3 DNA: TGTGCCAGCAGTCCCGGGACTAGCGGGAGTTTCACAGATACGCAGTATTTT. It yields the protein CASSPGTSGSFTDTQYF.

The genes are TRBV5-1 and TRBJ2-5; 8 positions match TRBD2. V trimming: 4 bases; J trimming: 5 bases; junction bases outside the gene matches: 7. Germline V gene sequence: CDR1 SGHRS, CDR2 YFSETQ. This CDR3 region has 14 residues. The CDR3 region has the DNA TGCGCCAGCAGCCCCGGGACTAGAGGGGAGACCCAGTACTTC. Encoded protein: CASSPGTRGETQYF.

V and J are TRBV6-1 and TRBJ1-4, with D possibly TRBD1 on 5 matching bases. Germline CDR1 and CDR2: MNHNS and SASEGT. Trimming took off 8 bases at V and 4 bases at J, with 17 bases between the two ends. The CDR3 covers 15 residues. CDR3 coding DNA: TGTGCCAGCTCGTACCGGGACGGTCGTAATGAAAAACTGTTTTTT. Its translation: CASSYRDGRNEKLFF.